This T cell receptor beta chain was identified during a study of neoadjuvant anti-PD-1 for oral cavity cancer. The overall study: Nivolumab at 3 mg/kg was mostly given biweekly, three to four doses, pre-surgery. Patients without progression got a fourth dose around day 43.

Trimming took 5 bases from V and 5 from J; bases not matched to a gene: 7. Germline assignment: CDR1 MNHNS and CDR2 SASEGT. The CDR3 contains 14 residues. This clone was seen a single time. Measured with immunoSEQ multiplex PCR; TCRdb has only the in-frame clones, and not every one. The sample has around 81,000 clones, under 90% seen once; the top ten hold around 3.1%. The sequences come from PBMCs, collected before nivolumab (anti-PD-1) treatment. This clonotype was obtained from a person between 40 and 85 years old with oral cavity squamous cell carcinoma. The chain couples TRBV6-1 to TRBJ2-5; 8 bases align to TRBD2. CDR3 sequence: CASSRAGVGETQYF. The CDR3 nucleotides read TGTGCCAGCAGTAGAGCGGGGGTCGGTGAGACCCAGTACTTC.